The 19 T cell receptor beta chains below come from one sample, sequenced in a study of vaccination effects on CD4 cells after COVID-19. Antigen-specific CD4+ T cells expanded by the ViraFEST assay with viral peptide pools were then sequenced. Investigators separated out CD4+ T cells once about 10 days of culture had passed. In the vaccine recipients, nucleocapsid antibodies were negative and there was no prior SARS-CoV-2 infection. These receptors' targets are unknown. The data were produced by immunoSEQ multiplex PCR, yet TCRdb's version contains in-frame clones alone and is incomplete. This table holds 24,000 or so clones, roughly two thirds found once. The sample consisted of CD4+ T cells from PBMCs cultured with SARS-CoV-2 spike peptides, taken before COVID-19 vaccination. The receptors shown here come from a human donor who received a COVID-19 vaccine.

The chain couples TRBV10-1 to TRBJ2-3; possibly TRBD2 for D (6 bases). The CDR3 has 16 amino acids. The ends were cut back, 11 bases at V and 5 bases at J, with 26 bases in the middle. Germline V gene lookup returns CDR1 WNHNN and CDR2 SYGVQD (reference sequence). CDR3 sequence reads: CAGQDTSRELEDTQYF. CDR3 bases: TGCGCCGGACAAGACACTAGCCGGGAGTTGGAAGATACGCAGTATTTT.

The chain links TRBV10-1 to TRBJ1-1, with D possibly matching TRBD1 (5 bases). The CDR3 has 15 residues. Trimming stripped 4 bases from V and 5 bases from J, with 17 bases between. Germline V gives CDR1 WNHNN, CDR2 SYGVQD (reference sequence). The CDR3 sequence: CASSVGRGARTEAFF. CDR3 DNA: TGCGCCAGCAGTGTAGGGAGGGGAGCAAGAACTGAAGCTTTCTTT.

This clone was found a few times. The sample has other DNA sequences that encode this CDR3 too. The genes are TRBV30 and TRBJ2-5; D not resolved. V was shortened by 0 bases and J by 5 bases, with 10 bases between the two germline ends. This CDR3 is built from 13 residues. Germline lookup yields CDR1 GTSNPN and CDR2 SVGIG (reference sequence). For the CDR3, the DNA is TGTGCCTGGAGTGTAAGGCTTCGCGAGACCCAGTACTTC. This gives the protein CAWSVRLRETQYF. Filled out from reference TRBV30 and TRBJ2-5, the complete variable domain reads SQTIHQWPATLVQPVGSPLSLECTVEGTSNPNLYWYRQAAGRGLQLLFYSVGIGQISSEVPQNLSASRPQDRQFILSSKKLLLSDSGFYLCAWSVRLRETQYFGPGTRLLVL.

The rearrangement joins TRBV5-1 to TRBJ2-6; D perhaps matches TRBD2 (7 bases). The CDR3 length is 17 residues. Deletions cut 3 bases from V and 4 bases from J, with 17 bases between. Looked up from germline, CDR1 is SGHRS and CDR2 is YFSETQ. CDR3 region: CASSSGEGGAGANVLTF. The CDR3 DNA is TGCGCCAGCAGCTCCGGGGAGGGGGGGGCCGGGGCCAACGTCCTGACTTTC. The full variable domain, rest sourced from reference TRBV5-1 and TRBJ2-6, is KAGVTQTPRYLIKTRGQQVTLSCSPISGHRSVSWYQQTPGQGLQFLFEYFSETQRNKGNFPGRFSGRQFSNSRSEMNVSTLELGDSALYLCASSSGEGGAGANVLTFGAGSRLTVL.

This chain links TRBV24-1 with TRBJ2-1; 8 positions agree with TRBD1. The CDR3 has 12 residues. CDR1 KGHDR and CDR2 SFDVKD come from the germline V gene. With V trimmed by 4 bases and J by 14 bases, 6 bases remained unmatched. CDR3 in DNA: TGTGCCACCAGTGAGCGAACAGGGGGAAAGTTCTTC. Translated: CATSERTGGKFF.

The chain employs TRBV12-5 and TRBJ2-1; D assignment may be TRBD1 or TRBD2 (6 bases each). The length of the CDR3 is 13 residues. Germline V lookup: CDR1 LGHNT, CDR2 FRNRAP. CDR3 coding DNA: TGTGCAACGCGGGACACCTCCTACAATGAGCAGTTCTTC. It translates to CATRDTSYNEQFF. Variable domain in full (rest from reference TRBV12-5 and TRBJ2-1): DARVTQTPRHKVTEMGQEVTMRCQPILGHNTVFWYRQTMMQGLELLAYFRNRAPLDDSGMPKDRFSAEMPDATLATLKIQPSEPRDSAVYFCATRDTSYNEQFFGPGTRLTVL.

The chain joins TRBV4-1 to TRBJ2-7; 13 nucleotides line up with TRBD2. Germline loops: CDR1 MGHRA, CDR2 YSYEKL. The CDR3 covers 16 residues. Trimming cost V 5 bases and J 6 bases; bases outside gene matches: 10. The CDR3 region has the DNA TGCGCCAGCAGCGCATCCGGGACTAGCGGGACCCTCGAGCAGTACTTC. This gives the protein CASSASGTSGTLEQYF.

The chain joins TRBV19 to TRBJ2-1; D is possibly TRBD1 (5 bases). The CDR3 spans 13 residues. CDR1 LNHDA and CDR2 SQIVND come from the germline V gene (reference sequence). Trimming pared 4 bases from V and 7 bases from J, leaving 11 bases between. This CDR3 is CASSSDRRNEQFF. The CDR3 nucleotides read TGTGCCAGTAGTAGCGACAGAAGGAATGAGCAGTTCTTC.

Judged by abundance, this clone is medium-sized (0.01 to 0.1%). The rearrangement joins TRBV19 to TRBJ1-1, with TRBD1 identical over 7 bases. The CDR3 runs 15 residues. V lost 5 bases, J lost 0 bases, and 6 bases stayed unmatched. The germline V gene has CDR1 LNHDA and CDR2 SQIVND (reference sequence). DNA for the CDR3: TGTGCCAGTAGTCCCGCGGACAGGTTGAACACTGAAGCTTTCTTT. Its protein product is CASSPADRLNTEAFF.

The gene calls are TRBV5-1 and TRBJ2-3, with a possible D match to TRBD1 (6 bases). This CDR3 contains 14 residues. The V gene's germline CDR1 is SGHRS and CDR2 YFSETQ. The V end was cut by 4 bases, the J end by 2 bases, with 11 bases between. Here the CDR3 DNA reads TGCGCCAGCAGCCGACAGGACAACACAGATACGCAGTATTTT. It encodes CASSRQDNTDTQYF.

CDR3 sequence reads: CASSIQTDRYGYTF. The CDR3 bases are TGTGCCAGCAGCATCCAGACAGATCGGTATGGCTACACCTTC. This sequence joins TRBV4-2 and TRBJ1-2, with D perhaps matching TRBD1 (5 bases). Germline loops: CDR1 LGHNA, CDR2 YNFKEQ. V dropped 5 bases and J dropped 5 bases, with 15 bases sitting between them. CDR3 size: 14 residues.

The V gene is TRBV4-1, the J gene TRBJ1-1, with D tentatively TRBD1 (6 bases). Per the germline V gene, CDR1 is MGHRA and CDR2 is YSYEKL. Trimming left V 1 base short and J 0 bases short, with 30 bases between. The CDR3 length is 22 residues. The DNA of the CDR3 is TGCGCCAGCAGCCAAGGTTTCAGCCCGGGGGCGCCGGCCCACCACCTGAACACTGAAGCTTTCTTT. Its translation is CASSQGFSPGAPAHHLNTEAFF.

The chain is built from TRBV11-2 and TRBJ1-2; 7 nucleotides line up with TRBD1. The germline V gene encodes CDR1 SGHAT and CDR2 FQNNGV. V lost 4 bases, J lost 0 bases, and 2 bases stayed unmatched. This CDR3 contains 14 residues. This CDR3 reads CASSWDRTNYGYTF. CDR3 in DNA: TGTGCCAGCAGCTGGGACAGAACTAACTATGGCTACACCTTC.

This clone was seen more than once but under ten times. This sequence joins TRBV10-3 and TRBJ1-6; 11 bases are a match to TRBD1. The CDR3 extends over 13 amino acids. Germline-derived CDR1 and CDR2 are ENHRY and SYGVKD. The V gene end was trimmed by 6 bases and the J gene end by 9 bases; junction bases not matched to a gene: 1. The CDR3 reads CAIRGTGGSPLHF. The CDR3 DNA follows: TGTGCCATCAGGGGGACAGGGGGTTCACCCCTCCACTTT.

The rearrangement joins TRBV6-1 to TRBJ1-2; D remains unclear. Germline lookup yields CDR1 MNHNS and CDR2 SASEGT. The V end lost 2 bases, the J end lost 8 bases, and 21 bases lay between the germline ends. CDR3 length equals 16 residues. DNA for the CDR3: TGTGCCAGCAGTGAAAGTGAGGACGGAGCTCAGTACGGCTACACCTTC. Translating it yields CASSESEDGAQYGYTF.

The chain carries TRBV10-1 and TRBJ2-2, with 11 bases aligning to TRBD2. From germline, CDR1 is WNHNN and CDR2 SYGVQD (reference sequence). After removal of 3 bases from V and 1 base from J, the junction contained 4 bases not matched to a gene. The CDR3 length is 17 residues. The DNA for the CDR3 is TGCGCCAGCAGTGACCCCGGACTAGCGGGGAACACCGGGGAGCTGTTTTTT. Protein: CASSDPGLAGNTGELFF.

This sequence joins TRBV7-9 and TRBJ2-3; D is unresolved. This CDR3 is built from 14 residues. CDR1 and CDR2 (germline): SEHNR, FQNEAQ (reference sequence). V lost 6 bases and J lost 6, with 16 bases in between. CDR3 sequence reads: CASSPETFTDTQYF. The CDR3 coding sequence is TGTGCCAGCAGTCCCGAAACTTTTACGGATACGCAGTATTTT.

The gene calls are TRBV18 and TRBJ1-3; no firm D call. Germline loops: CDR1 KGHSH, CDR2 LQKENI. The V and J ends lost 3 bases and 4 bases respectively, with 13 bases between them. The CDR3 is 15 amino acids. This CDR3 is CASSPPSTMGNTIYF. In DNA, the CDR3 is TGTGCCAGCTCACCCCCGTCTACTATGGGAAACACCATATATTTT.

V is TRBV7-2 and J is TRBJ2-7, with TRBD1 identical over 7 bases. V lost 5 bases, J lost 3 bases, and 1 base stayed unmatched. Germline loops: CDR1 SGHTA, CDR2 FQGNSA. This CDR3 is built from 12 residues. The CDR3 reads CASSRTGYEQYF. Here the CDR3 DNA reads TGTGCCAGCAGCCGGACAGGCTACGAGCAGTACTTC.